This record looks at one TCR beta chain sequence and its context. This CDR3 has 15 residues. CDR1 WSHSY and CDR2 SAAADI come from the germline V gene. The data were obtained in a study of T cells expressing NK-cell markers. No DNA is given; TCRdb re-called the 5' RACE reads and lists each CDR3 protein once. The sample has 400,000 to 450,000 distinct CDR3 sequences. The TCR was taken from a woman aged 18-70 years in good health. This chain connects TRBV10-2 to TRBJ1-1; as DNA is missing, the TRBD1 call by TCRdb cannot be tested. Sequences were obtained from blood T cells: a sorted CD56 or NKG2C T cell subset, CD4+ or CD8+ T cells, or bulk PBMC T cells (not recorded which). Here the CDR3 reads CASSGYRPVGVEAFF.